This T cell receptor (beta chain) was identified in a study of T cells in Graves' hyperthyroidism and ophthalmopathy. With 3 bases clipped from V and 5 bases from J, the junction kept 12 bases outside the gene matches. CDR1 and CDR2 from the germline V gene are LGHNA and YSLEER. The CDR3 consists of 19 residues. Amplified TCR beta CDR3 regions came from RNA transcripts. Primed by the HTBI set, a first-round RT-PCR was run on the TCR CDR3. TCRdb re-called the multiplex PCR reads through MiXCR, storing one row per CDR3 protein. The sample carries roughly 600,000 distinct CDR3 sequences, approximately 14% recorded once.

The chain has TRBV4-3 and TRBJ2-2; 13 nucleotides line up with TRBD2. The TCR originated in a woman aged 50 to 60 with Graves' ophthalmopathy. Sequenced: blood. The CDR3 reads CASSHSALGLAGPTGELFF. The CDR3 DNA is TGCGCCAGCAGCCACTCCGCGTTGGGACTAGCGGGACCGACCGGGGAGCTGTTTTTT.